This T cell receptor (beta chain) was captured in a study of T cell responses to AZD1222 COVID-19 vaccine. Sequencing used immunoSEQ multiplex PCR; TCRdb keeps in-frame clones, though not all of them. The data show 60,000 to 85,000 clones, with around nine tenths seen just once and 4.5% to 5% held by the top ten. CDR1 is DFQATT, CDR2 SNEGSKA, per germline (reference sequence). The CDR3 loop spans 11 amino acids. Trimming removed 6 bases at V and 1 base at J, with 7 bases between. The sequenced sample was peripheral blood, obtained 28 days after the second dose of the MenACWY control vaccine. The gene calls are TRBV20-1 and TRBJ2-7; no clear D. This receptor was taken from an adult who received the MenACWY meningococcal vaccine as a control. Written as DNA, the CDR3 is TGCAGTGCGCCACGGTCCTACGAGCAGTACTTC. Translated: CSAPRSYEQYF.